This TCR beta chain was identified in a study of long-term antiretroviral therapy in people with HIV. Study-wide background: About a decade before 2015, the earliest samples were taken when ART was typically delayed.

The V segment lost 5 bases and the J segment 3 bases; nucleotides outside the gene matches: 10. The germline CDR1 and CDR2 sequences are SGHAT and FQNNGV. The CDR3 spans 15 residues. This clone has a handful of counts. Antigen specificity is unknown. Researchers report immunoSEQ v3.0 was run at survey level. Generated by immunoSEQ multiplex PCR, the TCRdb table keeps only in-frame clones and is missing some. The sample contains some 20,000 clones, approximately 90% of which appear only once. Study-wide findings and caveats: Compared with controls, HIV repertoires showed narrower CDR3 length ranges. Sampling of blood ran from about 2004 to 2017, and older ART regimens were possibly in use.

Sequences were derived from unsorted PBMCs, sampled 2.1 years after starting antiretroviral therapy. The receptor's source is a man aged 18 to 30 with HIV. The chain has TRBV11-2 and TRBJ2-7, with TRBD1 identical over 7 bases. The CDR3 DNA sequence: TGTGCCAGCAGCCAGAACCTTGGGGACAGCTACGAGCAGTACTTC. Its protein product is CASSQNLGDSYEQYF.